A selection of T cell receptor beta chains follows, all from one sample in a study of CD8 T cells in Susac syndrome. In TCRdb, the immunoSEQ multiplex PCR reads were re-called with MiXCR into one record per CDR3 protein. The sample yields about 130,000 distinct CDR3 sequences, roughly 95% seen once. The material sequenced was CD4+ T cells from PBMCs. All receptors come from a human donor in good health. The conserved cysteine and the conserved F or W are not part of the CDR3 here.

v_call: TRBV6-5; j_call: TRBJ2-2; cdr3_aa: ASRGTGSGELF
v_call: TRBV9; j_call: TRBJ2-5; cdr3_aa: ASSPGAFGETQY
v_call: TRBV19; j_call: TRBJ2-7; cdr3_aa: ASSRGQTSYEQY
v_call: TRBV4-1; j_call: TRBJ2-2; cdr3_aa: ASSQQPGQNTGELF
v_call: TRBV7-9; j_call: TRBJ1-1; cdr3_aa: ASIFKTGANTEAF
v_call: TRBV6-5; j_call: TRBJ1-1; cdr3_aa: ASSYSSRMNTEAF
v_call: TRBV5-6; j_call: TRBJ1-4; cdr3_aa: ASSSRQGANEKLF
v_call: TRBV12-3/TRBV12-4; j_call: TRBJ2-7; cdr3_aa: ASSPQAYEQY
v_call: TRBV20-1; j_call: TRBJ1-5; cdr3_aa: SAFDRSNQPQH
v_call: TRBV5-1; j_call: TRBJ2-3; cdr3_aa: ASSFGAEDTQY
v_call: TRBV2; j_call: TRBJ2-4; cdr3_aa: ASEQGIKNIQY
v_call: TRBV3-1; j_call: TRBJ1-6; cdr3_aa: ASSQDRSLH
v_call: TRBV4-1; j_call: TRBJ1-1; cdr3_aa: ASSQAGTGNTEAF
v_call: TRBV20-1; j_call: TRBJ1-1; cdr3_aa: SAPGGSTEAF
v_call: TRBV3-1; j_call: TRBJ1-2; cdr3_aa: ASSQRTGSYGYT
v_call: TRBV29-1; j_call: TRBJ2-7; cdr3_aa: SVRAGSYEQY
v_call: TRBV2; j_call: TRBJ1-1; cdr3_aa: ASSVEGNTEAF
v_call: TRBV20-1; j_call: TRBJ2-5; cdr3_aa: SATKAQY
v_call: TRBV7-9; j_call: TRBJ2-1; cdr3_aa: ASSRGAGHHNEQF
v_call: TRBV3-1; j_call: TRBJ2-7; cdr3_aa: ASSQAAGADEQY
v_call: TRBV2; j_call: TRBJ2-3; cdr3_aa: ASSEAWSSGTTDTQY
v_call: TRBV9; j_call: TRBJ2-2; cdr3_aa: ASSVWTSGRNTGELF
v_call: TRBV20-1; j_call: TRBJ2-7; cdr3_aa: SANTVAYEQY
v_call: TRBV5-1; j_call: TRBJ2-3; cdr3_aa: ASTIGTDTQY
v_call: TRBV2; j_call: TRBJ2-5; cdr3_aa: ASSSEGLETQY
v_call: TRBV7-2; j_call: TRBJ2-2; cdr3_aa: ASSATRGELF
v_call: TRBV30; j_call: TRBJ2-1; cdr3_aa: AWSGPAGGWEQF
v_call: TRBV19; j_call: TRBJ1-2; cdr3_aa: ASGRDSVNYGYT
v_call: TRBV12-3/TRBV12-4; j_call: TRBJ2-3; cdr3_aa: ASSFRRAPGDTQY